These T cell receptor beta chains were read from a single sample in a study of blood T cell repertoires in COVID-19. The data were produced by immunoSEQ multiplex PCR, yet TCRdb's version contains in-frame clones alone and is incomplete. Here the sample spans over 200,000 clones, approximately 80% being singletons. Sequencing was done on a sample of peripheral blood. All receptors derive from a middle-aged man who had recovered from COVID-19. CDR3s include the opening cysteine and the closing phenylalanine or tryptophan. The D gene is left open where the match is weak. Expanded clones are given a class, and other clones once, few, many or no size at all.

v_call	clone_size	d_call	j_call	cdr3_nt	cdr3_aa
TRBV28	-	-	TRBJ1-5	TGTGCCAGCAGCCTCGACAGGAATCAGCCCCAGCATTTT	CASSLDRNQPQHF
TRBV4-3	-	-	TRBJ2-5	TGCGCCAGCAGCCAAGCGGGAGAGGGACTGTCAGAGACCCAGTACTTC	CASSQAGEGLSETQYF
TRBV7-9	-	-	TRBJ2-3	TGTGCCAGCAACCTAGTGGGGAGCGATACGCAGTATTTT	CASNLVGSDTQYF
TRBV7-2	-	-	TRBJ2-5	TGTGCCAGCAGCCTACAGGCGGTTGGGGAGACCCAGTACTTC	CASSLQAVGETQYF
TRBV7-9	-	TRBD2	TRBJ2-7	TGTGCCAGCAGCTCCCTGGGGGGGATGAACGAGCAGTACTTC	CASSSLGGMNEQYF
TRBV12-3/TRBV12-4	-	-	TRBJ1-1	TGTGCCAGCAGTTGGTCATCGGGCACTGAAGCTTTCTTT	CASSWSSGTEAFF
TRBV6-6	-	TRBD1	TRBJ1-3	TGTGCCAGCAATACAGGGGGAAATGGAAACACCATATATTTT	CASNTGGNGNTIYF
TRBV11-2	few	-	TRBJ2-5	TGTGCCAGCAGTCGACAGGCTCCCCCAGGGGAGACCCAGTACTTC	CASSRQAPPGETQYF
TRBV12-3/TRBV12-4	-	-	TRBJ2-2	TGTGCCAGCAGTTTGGAGGCCGGGGAGCTGTTTTTT	CASSLEAGELFF
TRBV3-1/TRBV3-2	-	-	TRBJ1-5	TGTGCCAGCAGCTCCGCAGGGGTAGGCCAGCATTTT	CASSSAGVGQHF
TRBV7-9	-	-	TRBJ1-1	TGTGCCAGCAGCTCCTCCGCGACAGGGAACACTGAAGCTTTCTTT	CASSSSATGNTEAFF
TRBV19	few	TRBD1	TRBJ2-7	TGTGCCAGTAGTATAAACAGGGGTCCCTACGAGCAGTACTTC	CASSINRGPYEQYF
TRBV18	-	TRBD2	TRBJ2-7	TGTGCCAGCTCCCGTCGAGCGACTAGCGGGGCAGATCTACGAGCAGGGTATTACTTC	CASSRRATSGADLRAGYYF
TRBV19	-	TRBD1	TRBJ1-1	TGTGCCAGTAGTATCAGGGGGATAAACACTGAAGCTTTCTTT	CASSIRGINTEAFF
TRBV6-5	-	TRBD1	TRBJ2-1	TGTGCCAGCAACAGGGGGTCGGGCTCCTACAATGAGCAGTTCTTC	CASNRGSGSYNEQFF
TRBV3-1/TRBV3-2	-	TRBD2	TRBJ2-7	TGTGCCAGCAGCCAGCTCCGGGACTACGACGAGCAGTACTTC	CASSQLRDYDEQYF
TRBV19	-	-	TRBJ1-1	TGTGCCAGTAGTATATACAACGCTGAAGCTTTCTTT	CASSIYNAEAFF
TRBV4-3	-	-	TRBJ2-1	TGCGCCAGCAGCCAAGATAACGCCAGGCTTGGGAATGAGCAGTTCTTC	CASSQDNARLGNEQFF
TRBV6-5	-	TRBD1	TRBJ1-2	TGTGCCAGCACCGAGGGGGCGGCTAACTATGGCTACACCTTC	CASTEGAANYGYTF
TRBV29-1	few	-	TRBJ1-3	TGCAGCGTTGAAGAAGGGGTCCGGGGGTCTGGAAACACCATATATTTT	CSVEEGVRGSGNTIYF
TRBV27	few	TRBD1	TRBJ2-7	TGTGCCAGCACCCTCGGACAGGGGCCCACGTACGAGCAGTACTTC	CASTLGQGPTYEQYF
TRBV27	-	-	TRBJ1-1	TGTGCCAGCAGTTTATCGCCGAGGGGGACTGAAGCTTTCTTT	CASSLSPRGTEAFF
TRBV27	-	TRBD1	TRBJ2-7	TGTGCCAGCAGTCAACGCGGACAGGTCCACGAGCAGTACTTC	CASSQRGQVHEQYF
TRBV6-5	-	-	TRBJ1-2	TGTGCCAGCAGTTACTCCTCTCGGAACTATGGCTACACCTTC	CASSYSSRNYGYTF
TRBV24-1	-	-	TRBJ1-5	TGTGCCACCAGTGATTTTACCGGGCAGCCCCAGCATTTT	CATSDFTGQPQHF
TRBV20-1	-	TRBD1	TRBJ1-2	TGCAGTGCTAGTCGACAGGGTGTAAGTGGCTACACCTTC	CSASRQGVSGYTF
TRBV9	-	TRBD1	TRBJ2-3	TGTGCCAGCAGCCAAACAGGGGGTGGCACAGATACGCAGTATTTT	CASSQTGGGTDTQYF
TRBV10-1	-	-	TRBJ2-5	TGCGCCAGCCACGCTAGAAGGTTGGCCCAGTACTTC	CASHARRLAQYF
TRBV5-4	-	-	TRBJ2-2	TGTGCCAGCAGCTTGGCGGGCCGGGGAGCCGGGGAGCTGTTTTTT	CASSLAGRGAGELFF
TRBV29-1	-	-	TRBJ1-5	TGCAGCGTTGGGGCCGGCAATCAGCCCCAGCATTTT	CSVGAGNQPQHF
TRBV7-6	-	-	TRBJ1-1	TGTGCCAGCAGCTTAATTAGCTCGGGACAAACGAACACTGAAGCTTTCTTT	CASSLISSGQTNTEAFF
TRBV11-2	-	TRBD1	TRBJ2-4	TGTGCCAGCAGCTTGGCGGGACAGGGACACATTCAGTACTTC	CASSLAGQGHIQYF
TRBV5-6	-	-	TRBJ2-1	TGTGCCAGCAGCTTGGTACAGCCCTACAATGAGCAGTTCTTC	CASSLVQPYNEQFF
TRBV9	-	TRBD1	TRBJ1-2	TGTGCCAGCAGCCCGACGACAGGGGATACCTATGGCTACACCTTC	CASSPTTGDTYGYTF
TRBV29-1	few	-	TRBJ1-2	TGCAGCGTTGAGTCCCCCAGGGTGGCTAACTATGGCTACACCTTC	CSVESPRVANYGYTF
TRBV5-5	-	TRBD1	TRBJ2-3	TGTGCCAGCAGCTTCGCCGGGACAGGGGAAGATACGCAGTATTTT	CASSFAGTGEDTQYF
TRBV15	-	-	TRBJ1-1	TGTGCCACCAGCAGAGGGGGGGGCAGGGAAGCTTTCTTT	CATSRGGGREAFF
TRBV28	-	-	TRBJ1-1	TGTGCCAGCTGGTGGAGGCGCACTGAAGCTTTCTTT	CASWWRRTEAFF
TRBV10-2	-	TRBD2	TRBJ2-3	TGCGCCAGCAATGCAGCGGGAGGGACAGATACGCAGTATTTT	CASNAAGGTDTQYF
TRBV19	-	-	TRBJ1-1	TGTGCCAGTAGTTCGCGCCCCTACAGGGCTCACCCGAACACTGAAGCTTTCTTT	CASSSRPYRAHPNTEAFF